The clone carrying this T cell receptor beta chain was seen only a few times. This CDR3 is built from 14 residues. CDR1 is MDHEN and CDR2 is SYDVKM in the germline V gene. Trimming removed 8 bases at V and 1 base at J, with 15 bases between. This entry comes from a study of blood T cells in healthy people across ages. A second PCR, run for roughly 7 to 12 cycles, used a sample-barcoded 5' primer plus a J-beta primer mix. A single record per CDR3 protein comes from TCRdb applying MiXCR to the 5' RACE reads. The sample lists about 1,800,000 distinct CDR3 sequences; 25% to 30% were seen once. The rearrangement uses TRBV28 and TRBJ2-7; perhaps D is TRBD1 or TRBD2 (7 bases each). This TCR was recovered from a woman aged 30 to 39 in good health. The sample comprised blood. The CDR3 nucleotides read TGTGCCAGCGGACTAGGGGGCTTGTCCTACGAGCAGTACTTC. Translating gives CASGLGGLSYEQYF.